The 23 T cell receptor beta chains reported below all come from one sample, sequenced in a study of technical replicates of blood from a few donors. Libraries were prepared by immunoSEQ multiplex PCR; TCRdb keeps only in-frame clonotypes and omits some of them. The sample holds more than 60,000 clones; 95% are singletons and the top ten take 0.2% to 0.3%. The sequencing sample was made of T cells isolated from PBMCs. These receptor sequences come from a human donor in good health.

V gene TRBV29-1 combines with J gene TRBJ1-2, with D uncertain. Germline assignment: CDR1 SQVTM and CDR2 ANQGSEA. The CDR3 contains 11 residues. V was shortened by 3 bases and J by 6 bases, with 8 bases between the two germline ends. CDR3 loop: CSVESPHGYTF. The DNA for the CDR3 is TGCAGCGTTGAGAGTCCGCATGGCTACACCTTC.

This clone occurred once. The J gene is TRBJ2-4, the V gene TRBV28, with 8 bases matching TRBD1. J gave up 0 bases and V 6 bases, and 7 bases lay outside the gene matches. There are 16 residues in the CDR3. Per germline, CDR1 MDHEN and CDR2 SYDVKM. Written as DNA, the CDR3 is TGTGCCAGCAGCCGTAGGGGACAGGTAGCCAAAAACATTCAGTACTTC. This translates into CASSRRGQVAKNIQYF.

The genes are TRBV5-1 and TRBJ2-1; 12 bases agree with TRBD2. CDR1 and CDR2 (germline): SGHRS, YFSETQ. J lost 7 bases, V lost 5 bases, and 10 bases had no gene match. This CDR3 is built from 16 residues. The CDR3 loop is CASSFSPGTSGNEQFF. In nucleotides, the CDR3 is TGCGCCAGCAGTTTTTCACCCGGGACTAGCGGGAATGAGCAGTTCTTC.

The CDR3 region has the DNA TGTGCCAGTAGGGCTTCCTGGGGGGGAGGGAGCAATCAGCCCCAGCATTTT. Amino acids: CASRASWGGGSNQPQHF. This chain joins TRBV19 and TRBJ1-5; tentatively, D is TRBD1 (5 bases). Germline V gives CDR1 LNHDA, CDR2 SQIVND (reference sequence). The V end lost 6 bases, the J end lost 1 base, and 19 bases lay between the germline ends. The CDR3 covers 17 residues.

The rearrangement links TRBV4-1 to TRBJ1-6; D perhaps matches TRBD1 (6 bases). Trimming pared 1 base from V and 10 bases from J, leaving 11 bases between. This CDR3 region has 14 residues. Germline CDR1 MGHRA, CDR2 YSYEKL. The CDR3 coding sequence is TGCGCCAGCAGCCAAGGTAGGGGGTACTCACCCCTCCACTTT. It specifies CASSQGRGYSPLHF.

This clone is a singleton in its sample. The gene calls are TRBV11-2 and TRBJ2-5; D is perhaps TRBD1 (6 bases). Germline CDR1 SGHAT, CDR2 FQNNGV. V lost 4 bases and J 2 bases, leaving 17 bases between the germline ends. This CDR3 is 16 amino acids long. The CDR3 sequence: CASSYTDLGQQETQYF. The CDR3 DNA sequence: TGTGCCAGCAGCTATACCGACCTCGGACAGCAAGAGACCCAGTACTTC.

V usage is TRBV10-2 and J usage is TRBJ2-5; D unclear. CDR1 is WSHSY and CDR2 is SAAADI in the germline V gene. The V end lost 10 bases, the J end lost 5 bases, and 14 bases lay between the germline ends. The CDR3 is 12 residues long. The CDR3 region has the DNA TGCGCCACCCAGTCGGAGAGGGAGACCCAGTACTTC. Protein sequence: CATQSERETQYF.

The rearrangement links TRBV5-6 to TRBJ2-1, with D unresolved. Trimming shortened V by 1 base and J by 9 bases, and 8 bases separated the two germline ends. The CDR3 totals 12 residues. Germline V gene sequence: CDR1 SGHDT, CDR2 YYEEEE. The CDR3 bases are TGTGCCAGCAGCTTGTTCCGGAGTGAGCAGTTCTTC. This codes for CASSLFRSEQFF.

V usage is TRBV28 and J usage is TRBJ1-2, with D unresolved. This CDR3 region has 12 residues. Germline V lookup: CDR1 MDHEN, CDR2 SYDVKM. V lost 5 bases and J 3 bases, leaving 7 bases between the germline ends. The CDR3 nucleotides are TGTGCCAGCAGTCCGTCGGACTATGGCTACACCTTC. Protein product: CASSPSDYGYTF.

The chain joins TRBV4-1 to TRBJ1-1, with D perhaps matching TRBD1 (5 bases). V was trimmed by 0 bases and J by 5 bases, leaving 10 bases between them. Germline lookup yields CDR1 MGHRA and CDR2 YSYEKL. CDR3 length: 14 amino acids. The CDR3 DNA reads as TGCGCCAGCAGCCAAGAAGGGGCCTTAACTGAAGCTTTCTTT. Residues: CASSQEGALTEAFF.

The chain employs TRBV5-3 and TRBJ1-2; weak D call: TRBD1 (5 bases). TRBV5-3 falls under the ORF class, with uncertain function. Trimming pared 7 bases from V and 2 bases from J, leaving 15 bases between. This CDR3 contains 14 residues. The CDR3 coding sequence is TGTGCCAGAGTTGTGGGACTGATAAACTATGGCTACACCTTC. Protein sequence: CARVVGLINYGYTF.

V is TRBV2 and J is TRBJ1-5, with D perhaps matching TRBD1 (5 bases). The CDR3 extends over 14 amino acids. Trimming shortened V by 7 bases and J by 7 bases, and 17 bases separated the two germline ends. Per germline, CDR1 SNHLY and CDR2 FYNNEI. CDR3 loop: CASTVRGGDQPQHF. CDR3 coding DNA: TGTGCCAGCACCGTCCGGGGAGGGGACCAGCCCCAGCATTTT.

This chain connects TRBV5-4 to TRBJ1-1; no definite D call. CDR1 is SGHNT, CDR2 YYREEE, per germline (reference sequence). The CDR3 sequence is 15 residues long. Trimming removed 4 bases at V and 0 bases at J, with 13 bases between. The CDR3 sequence: CASSPPRQLNTEAFF. For the CDR3, the DNA is TGTGCCAGCAGCCCCCCGAGGCAGCTGAACACTGAAGCTTTCTTT.

The chain employs TRBV18 and TRBJ2-1; 7 nucleotides align to TRBD2. Losses at the gene ends were 1 base for V and 8 bases for J; bases not matched to a gene: 8. CDR3 length: 15 amino acids. Per the germline V gene, CDR1 is KGHSH and CDR2 is LQKENI. This chain's CDR3 is CASSPLLGGMDEQFF. The CDR3 coding sequence is TGTGCCAGCTCACCACTTCTGGGGGGGATGGATGAGCAGTTCTTC.

In DNA form, the CDR3 reads TGTGCTAGTGGTTTGACAGGGCTTGGATATGGCTACACCTTC. This codes for CASGLTGLGYGYTF. The chain combines TRBV12-5 with TRBJ1-2, with a weak D call TRBD1 (6 bases). V dropped 2 bases and J dropped 5 bases, with 12 bases sitting between them. Looked up from germline, CDR1 is LGHNT and CDR2 is FRNRAP. The CDR3 length is 14 residues.

This chain connects TRBV9 to TRBJ2-1; no reliable D call. The CDR3 runs 14 residues. The V gene's germline CDR1 is SGDLS and CDR2 YYNGEE. The ends were cut back, 0 bases at V and 12 bases at J, with 16 bases in the middle. The DNA for the CDR3 is TGTGCCAGCAGCGTAGATGACTTCATCCGGCCGCAGTTCTTC. It codes for CASSVDDFIRPQFF.

The genes are TRBV19 and TRBJ1-6; D is ambiguous. The CDR3 is 15 residues long. Deletions cut 3 bases from V and 7 bases from J, with 13 bases between. The germline V gene has CDR1 LNHDA and CDR2 SQIVND (reference sequence). CDR3 DNA: TGTGCCAGTAGTATTGACTCCCTCCCAAATTCACCCCTCCACTTT. Translation: CASSIDSLPNSPLHF. Looking up the rest from reference TRBV19 and TRBJ1-6 gives the full variable domain: DGGITQSPKYLFRKEGQNVTLSCEQNLNHDAMYWYRQDPGQGLRLIYYSQIVNDFQKGDIAEGYSVSREKKESFPLTVTSAQKNPTAFYLCASSIDSLPNSPLHFGNGTRLTVT.

The rearrangement joins TRBV7-9 to TRBJ1-6; 8 bases are a match to TRBD1. Looked up from germline, CDR1 is SEHNR and CDR2 is FQNEAQ (reference sequence). The V and J ends lost 4 bases and 5 bases, in that order; junction bases with no gene match: 7. This CDR3 spans 16 amino acids. This CDR3 reads CASSSYRDRNNSPLHF. CDR3 nucleotide sequence: TGTGCCAGCAGCTCGTACCGGGACAGGAATAATTCACCCCTCCACTTT.

The chain recombines TRBV10-1 with TRBJ2-2; 7 bases agree with TRBD1. Trimming at V came to 7 bases and at J to 5 bases, leaving 4 bases not matched to a gene. CDR1 is WNHNN and CDR2 is SYGVQD in the germline V gene (reference sequence). The CDR3 is made up of 13 amino acids. The DNA for the CDR3 is TGCGCCAGCACCGAGACAGGGACCGGGGAGCTGTTTTTT. Translating gives CASTETGTGELFF.

The V and J genes are TRBV6-1 and TRBJ1-1; no definite D call. Trimming pared 3 bases from V and 7 bases from J, leaving 9 bases between. The germline CDR1 and CDR2 sequences are MNHNS and SASEGT. The CDR3 runs 12 residues. Here the CDR3 reads CASSDRAIEAFF. The CDR3 DNA reads TGTGCCAGCAGTGACCGCGCCATTGAAGCTTTCTTT.

The rearrangement links TRBV29-1 to TRBJ1-4; 7 bases agree with TRBD1. Germline V gene sequence: CDR1 SQVTM, CDR2 ANQGSEA. V was clipped by 6 bases and J by 8 bases; unmatched bases: 9. CDR3 length: 13 amino acids. CDR3 region: CSVQQGLREKLFF. In nucleotides, the CDR3 is TGCAGCGTCCAACAGGGGTTGAGGGAAAAACTGTTTTTT. Using reference TRBV29-1 and TRBJ1-4 for the parts outside the CDR3, the full variable domain is SAVISQKPSRDICQRGTSLTIQCQVDSQVTMMFWYRQQPGQSLTLIATANQGSEATYESGFVIDKFPISRPNLTFSTLTVSNMSPEDSSIYLCSVQQGLREKLFFGSGTQLSVL.

This chain links TRBV28 with TRBJ1-5; 10 positions match TRBD1. Unmatched junction bases numbered 2, after V lost 2 bases and J lost 7 bases. Per germline, CDR1 MDHEN and CDR2 SYDVKM. The CDR3 loop spans 14 amino acids. In DNA form, the CDR3 reads TGTGCCAGCAGTTTAGACAGGGGGCCCCAGCCCCAGCATTTT. It yields the protein CASSLDRGPQPQHF. The full variable domain, with the rest looked up from reference TRBV28 and TRBJ1-5, is DVKVTQSSRYLVKRTGEKVFLECVQDMDHENMFWYRQDPGLGLRLIYFSYDVKMKEKGDIPEGYSVSREKKERFSLILESASTNQTSMYLCASSLDRGPQPQHFGDGTRLSIL.

This clone was seen only once. One end of the junction does not line up with germline, which may come from a read error. The chain couples TRBV5-6 to TRBJ2-5, with a weak D call TRBD2 (5 bases). The germline V gene has CDR1 SGHDT and CDR2 YYEEEE. The CDR3 spans 14 residues. The CDR3 bases are TGTGCCAGCAGCTTGGCAGGACTCCAAGAGGCCCAGTACTTC. This codes for CASSLAGLQEAQYF.